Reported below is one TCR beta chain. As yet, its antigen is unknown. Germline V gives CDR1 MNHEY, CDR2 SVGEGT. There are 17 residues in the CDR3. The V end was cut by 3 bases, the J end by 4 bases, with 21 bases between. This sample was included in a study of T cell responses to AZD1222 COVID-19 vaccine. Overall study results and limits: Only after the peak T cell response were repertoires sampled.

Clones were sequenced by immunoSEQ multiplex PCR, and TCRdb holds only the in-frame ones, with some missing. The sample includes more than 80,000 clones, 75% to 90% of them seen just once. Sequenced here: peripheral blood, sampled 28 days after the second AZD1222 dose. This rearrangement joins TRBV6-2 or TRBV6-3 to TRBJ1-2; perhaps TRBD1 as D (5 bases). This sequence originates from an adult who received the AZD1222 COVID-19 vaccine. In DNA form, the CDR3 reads TGTGCCAGCAGTTATTCCTTCGACAGAGAGCTTTTCTATGGCTACACCTTC. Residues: CASSYSFDRELFYGYTF.